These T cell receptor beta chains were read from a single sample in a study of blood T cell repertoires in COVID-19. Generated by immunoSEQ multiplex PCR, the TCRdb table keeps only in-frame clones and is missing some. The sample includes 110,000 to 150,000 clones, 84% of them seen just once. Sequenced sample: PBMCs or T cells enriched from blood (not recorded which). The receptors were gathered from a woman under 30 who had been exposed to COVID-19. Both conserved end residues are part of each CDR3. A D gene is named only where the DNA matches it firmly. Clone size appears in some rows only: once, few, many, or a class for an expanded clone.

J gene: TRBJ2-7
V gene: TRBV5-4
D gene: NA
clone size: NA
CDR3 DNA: TGTGCCAGCAGCTTGGCCGGAGATCCCTACGAGCAGTACTTC
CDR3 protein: CASSLAGDPYEQYF

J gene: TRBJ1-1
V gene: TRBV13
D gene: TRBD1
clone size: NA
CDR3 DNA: TGTGCCAGCAGCCTAACCGGGACAGGGGTTCCTGAAGCTTTCTTT
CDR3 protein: CASSLTGTGVPEAFF

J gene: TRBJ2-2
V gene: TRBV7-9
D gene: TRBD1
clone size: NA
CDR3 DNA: TGTGCCAGCAGCCGGGCGGGACAGGCAAACACCGGGGAGCTGTTTTTT
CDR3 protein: CASSRAGQANTGELFF

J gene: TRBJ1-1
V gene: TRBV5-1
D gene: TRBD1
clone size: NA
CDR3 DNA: TGCGCCAGTACCAGGGGGACAGAGATGAACACTGAAGCTTTCTTT
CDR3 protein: CASTRGTEMNTEAFF

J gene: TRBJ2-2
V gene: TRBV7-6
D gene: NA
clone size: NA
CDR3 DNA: TGTGCCAGCAGCTTACCCCAGGCAATTAGGAACACCGGGGAGCTGTTTTTT
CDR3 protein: CASSLPQAIRNTGELFF

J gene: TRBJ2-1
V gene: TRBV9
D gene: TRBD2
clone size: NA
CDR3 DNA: TGTGCCAGCAGCGATCGGAGCGGGGCTAATGAGCAGTTCTTC
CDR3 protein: CASSDRSGANEQFF

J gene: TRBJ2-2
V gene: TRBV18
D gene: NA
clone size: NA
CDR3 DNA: TGTGCCAGCTCACCACCGAGCGGCAACACCGGGGAGCTGTTTTTT
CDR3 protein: CASSPPSGNTGELFF

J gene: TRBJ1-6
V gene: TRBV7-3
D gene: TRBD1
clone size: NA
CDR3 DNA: TGTGCCAGCAGCTTCGGGACAGAGGATTCACCCCTCCACTTT
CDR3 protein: CASSFGTEDSPLHF

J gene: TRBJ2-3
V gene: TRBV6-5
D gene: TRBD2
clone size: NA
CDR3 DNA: TGTGCCAGCAACCCTAGCGGGAGCACAGATACGCAGTATTTT
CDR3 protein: CASNPSGSTDTQYF

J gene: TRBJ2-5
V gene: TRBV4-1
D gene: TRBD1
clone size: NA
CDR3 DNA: TGCGCCAGCAGCCAAGTCCGCAACAGGGGAGAGACCCAGTACTTC
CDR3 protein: CASSQVRNRGETQYF

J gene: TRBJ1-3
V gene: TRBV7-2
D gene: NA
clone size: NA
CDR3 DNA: TGTGCCAGCAGCTTTCTTACTATGGGGGGATCGAGGATAGGAAACACCATATATTTT
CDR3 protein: CASSFLTMGGSRIGNTIYF

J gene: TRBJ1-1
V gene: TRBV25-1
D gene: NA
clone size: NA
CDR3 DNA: TGTGCCAGCAGTGAATGGGGGGCGGGGGATCCGAAAGCTTTCTTT
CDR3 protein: CASSEWGAGDPKAFF

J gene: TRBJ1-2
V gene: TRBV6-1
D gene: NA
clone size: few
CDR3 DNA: TGTGCCAGCAGTGAAGCGTCCGGCTATGGCTACACCTTC
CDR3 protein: CASSEASGYGYTF

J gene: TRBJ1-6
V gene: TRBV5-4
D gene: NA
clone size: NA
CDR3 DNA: TGTGCCAGCAGCTTGGCGGCAGGGGATAATTCACCCCTCCACTTT
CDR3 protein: CASSLAAGDNSPLHF

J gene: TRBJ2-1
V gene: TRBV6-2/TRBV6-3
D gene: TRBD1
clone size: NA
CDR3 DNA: TGTGCCAGCAGCGGGACAGGTGGGTTCAATGAGCAGTTCTTC
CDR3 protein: CASSGTGGFNEQFF

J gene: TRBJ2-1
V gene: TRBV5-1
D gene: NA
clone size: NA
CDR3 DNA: TGCGCCAGCAGCTTGGCTCCCCAGGGCGCACACAATGAGCAGTTCTTC
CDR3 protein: CASSLAPQGAHNEQFF

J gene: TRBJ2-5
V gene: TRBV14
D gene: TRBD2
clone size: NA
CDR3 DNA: TGTGCCAGCAGCCAAGTCGGGTTCGGTAGCGGGAGTAATAGGGAGACCCAGTACTTC
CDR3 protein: CASSQVGFGSGSNRETQYF

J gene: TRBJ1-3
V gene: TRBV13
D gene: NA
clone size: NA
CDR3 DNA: TGTGCCAGCAGCTTAGGCCGGACTACCGACGGAGACACCATATATTTT
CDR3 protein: CASSLGRTTDGDTIYF

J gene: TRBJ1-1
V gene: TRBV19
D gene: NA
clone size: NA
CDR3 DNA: TGTGCCAGTAGTATAGGTGAACTTAGCACTGAAGCTTTCTTT
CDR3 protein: CASSIGELSTEAFF

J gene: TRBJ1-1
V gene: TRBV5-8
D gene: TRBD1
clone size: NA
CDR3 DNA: TGTGCCAGCAGCTCTCCGGACAGGGGGAGCATGAACACTGAAGCTTTCTTT
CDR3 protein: CASSSPDRGSMNTEAFF

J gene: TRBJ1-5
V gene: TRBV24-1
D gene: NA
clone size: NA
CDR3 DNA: TGTGCCACCAGTGACGCTTCCTCTCAGGGATGGAGTCAGCCCCAGCATTTT
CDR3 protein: CATSDASSQGWSQPQHF

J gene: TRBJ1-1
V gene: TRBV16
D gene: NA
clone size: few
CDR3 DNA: TGTGCCAGCAGCCAATACCCGGGGGTGAACACTGAAGCTTTCTTT
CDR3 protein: CASSQYPGVNTEAFF

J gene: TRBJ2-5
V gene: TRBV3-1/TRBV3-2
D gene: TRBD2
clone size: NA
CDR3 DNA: TGTGCCAGCAGCCAAGGGGGGGCTAGCGGGAGCGGTGGGCAAGAGACCCAGTACTTC
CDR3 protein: CASSQGGASGSGGQETQYF

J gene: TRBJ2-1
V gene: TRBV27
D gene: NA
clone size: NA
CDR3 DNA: TGTGCCAGCAGAGAGGGGACTAATGAGCAGTTCTTC
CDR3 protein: CASREGTNEQFF